Shown below are 2 T cell receptor beta chains from a single sample sequenced in a study of cytomegalovirus exposure and HLA in healthy donors. Clones were read by immunoSEQ multiplex PCR, and TCRdb kept only the in-frame ones, dropping some. The data hold roughly 300,000 clones, with about 90% observed a single time. The source material was PBMCs. The receptors come from a woman aged 25-40 years in good health and CMV-seropositive.

This clone was observed a handful of times. The V gene is TRBV29-1, the J gene TRBJ2-7, with TRBD1 as a possible D gene (5 bases). The CDR3 sequence is 13 residues long. V dropped 1 base and J dropped 0 bases, with 7 bases sitting between them. Per germline, CDR1 SQVTM and CDR2 ANQGSEA. The CDR3 loop reads CSVEVRASYEQYF. CDR3 nucleotide sequence: TGCAGCGTTGAAGTCAGGGCCTCCTACGAGCAGTACTTC.

The rearrangement joins TRBV27 to TRBJ2-7, with D perhaps TRBD1 (5 bases). This CDR3 has 15 amino acids. V was cut by 3 bases and J by 5 bases, with 17 bases left in between. Germline CDR1 reads MNHEY; CDR2 reads SMNVEV (reference sequence). CDR3 nucleotides: TGTGCCAGCAGTTTCGGGTGGGGCCGCTCTCACGAGCAGTACTTC. Protein product: CASSFGWGRSHEQYF.